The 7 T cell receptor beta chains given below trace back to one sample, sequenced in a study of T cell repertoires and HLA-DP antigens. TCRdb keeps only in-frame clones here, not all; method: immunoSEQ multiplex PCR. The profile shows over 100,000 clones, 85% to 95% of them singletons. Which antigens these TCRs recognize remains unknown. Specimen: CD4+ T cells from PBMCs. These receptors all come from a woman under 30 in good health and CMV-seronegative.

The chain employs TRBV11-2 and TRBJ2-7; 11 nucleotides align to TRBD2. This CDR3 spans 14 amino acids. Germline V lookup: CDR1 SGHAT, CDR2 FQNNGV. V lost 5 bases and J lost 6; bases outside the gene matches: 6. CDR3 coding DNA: TGTGCCAGCAGCACCGGGACTAGCGGCTTCGAGCAGTACGTC. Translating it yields CASSTGTSGFEQYV.

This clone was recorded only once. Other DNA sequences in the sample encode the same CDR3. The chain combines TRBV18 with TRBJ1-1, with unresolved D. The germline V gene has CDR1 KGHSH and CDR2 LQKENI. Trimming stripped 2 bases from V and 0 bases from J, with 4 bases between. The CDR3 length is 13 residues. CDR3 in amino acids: CASSPGLNTEAFF. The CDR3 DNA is TGTGCCAGCTCACCAGGGCTGAACACTGAAGCTTTCTTT. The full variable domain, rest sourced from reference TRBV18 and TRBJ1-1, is NAGVMQNPRHLVRRRGQEARLRCSPMKGHSHVYWYRQLPEEGLKFMVYLQKENIIDESGMPKERFSAEFPKEGPSILRIQQVVRGDSAAYFCASSPGLNTEAFFGQGTRLTVV.

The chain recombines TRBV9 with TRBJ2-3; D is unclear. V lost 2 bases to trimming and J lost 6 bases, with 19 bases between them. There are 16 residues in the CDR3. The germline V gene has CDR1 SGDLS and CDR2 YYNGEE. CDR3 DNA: TGTGCCAGCAGCGTTCAGCCAGAGCCTTATGATGATACGCAGTATTTT. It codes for CASSVQPEPYDDTQYF.

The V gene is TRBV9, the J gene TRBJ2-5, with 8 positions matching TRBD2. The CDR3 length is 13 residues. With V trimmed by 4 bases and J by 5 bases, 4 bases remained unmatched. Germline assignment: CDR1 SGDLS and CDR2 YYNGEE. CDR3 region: CASSTSGGETQYF. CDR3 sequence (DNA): TGTGCCAGCAGCACTAGCGGAGGGGAGACCCAGTACTTC.

In DNA, the CDR3 is TGTGCCAGCAAAGACAGAGGCGTTCAGCCCCAGCATTTT. Amino acids: CASKDRGVQPQHF. This chain connects TRBV2 to TRBJ1-5; perhaps TRBD1 as D (5 bases). Germline V CDR1 and CDR2: SNHLY, FYNNEI. This CDR3 is 13 amino acids long. The ends were cut back, 7 bases at V and 6 bases at J, with 13 bases in the middle.

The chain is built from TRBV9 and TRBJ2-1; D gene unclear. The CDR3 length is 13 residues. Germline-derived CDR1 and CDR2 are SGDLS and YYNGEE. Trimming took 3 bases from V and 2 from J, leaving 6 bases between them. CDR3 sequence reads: CASSGRAYNEQFF. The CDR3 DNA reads TGTGCCAGCAGCGGAAGGGCCTACAATGAGCAGTTCTTC.

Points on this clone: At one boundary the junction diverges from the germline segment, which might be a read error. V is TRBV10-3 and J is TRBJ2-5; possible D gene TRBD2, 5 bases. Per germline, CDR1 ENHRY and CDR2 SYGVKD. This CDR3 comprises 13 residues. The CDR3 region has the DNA TGTGCCGTCAGCTCTTACTCGGGGGAGACCCAGTACTTC. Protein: CAVSSYSGETQYF.